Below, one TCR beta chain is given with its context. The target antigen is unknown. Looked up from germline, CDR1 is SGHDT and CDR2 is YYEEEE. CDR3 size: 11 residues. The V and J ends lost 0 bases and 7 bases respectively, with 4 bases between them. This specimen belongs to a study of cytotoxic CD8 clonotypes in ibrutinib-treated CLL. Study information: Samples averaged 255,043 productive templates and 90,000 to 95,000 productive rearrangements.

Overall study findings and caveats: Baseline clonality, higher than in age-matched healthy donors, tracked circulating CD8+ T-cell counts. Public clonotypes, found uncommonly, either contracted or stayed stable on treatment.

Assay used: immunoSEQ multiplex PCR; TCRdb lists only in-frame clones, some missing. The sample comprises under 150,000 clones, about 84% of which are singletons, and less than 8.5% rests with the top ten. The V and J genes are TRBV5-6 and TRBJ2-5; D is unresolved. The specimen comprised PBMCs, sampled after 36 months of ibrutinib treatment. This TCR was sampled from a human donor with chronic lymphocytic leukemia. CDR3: CASSLGGTQYF. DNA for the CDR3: TGTGCCAGCAGCTTGGGCGGGACCCAGTACTTC.